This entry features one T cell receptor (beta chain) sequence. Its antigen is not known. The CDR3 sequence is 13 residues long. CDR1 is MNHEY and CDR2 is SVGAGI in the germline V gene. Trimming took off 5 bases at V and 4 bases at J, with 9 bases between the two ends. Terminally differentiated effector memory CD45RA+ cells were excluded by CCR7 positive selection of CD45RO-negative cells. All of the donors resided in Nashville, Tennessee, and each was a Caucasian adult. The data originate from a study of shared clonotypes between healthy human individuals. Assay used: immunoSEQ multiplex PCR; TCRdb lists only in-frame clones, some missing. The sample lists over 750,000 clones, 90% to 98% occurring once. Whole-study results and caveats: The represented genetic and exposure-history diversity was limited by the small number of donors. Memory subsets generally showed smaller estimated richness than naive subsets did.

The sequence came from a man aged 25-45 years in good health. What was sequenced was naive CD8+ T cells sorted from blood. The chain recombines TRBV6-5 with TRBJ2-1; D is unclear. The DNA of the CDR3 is TGTGCCAGCAGTAAGACTGATTACAATGAGCAGTTCTTC. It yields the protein CASSKTDYNEQFF.